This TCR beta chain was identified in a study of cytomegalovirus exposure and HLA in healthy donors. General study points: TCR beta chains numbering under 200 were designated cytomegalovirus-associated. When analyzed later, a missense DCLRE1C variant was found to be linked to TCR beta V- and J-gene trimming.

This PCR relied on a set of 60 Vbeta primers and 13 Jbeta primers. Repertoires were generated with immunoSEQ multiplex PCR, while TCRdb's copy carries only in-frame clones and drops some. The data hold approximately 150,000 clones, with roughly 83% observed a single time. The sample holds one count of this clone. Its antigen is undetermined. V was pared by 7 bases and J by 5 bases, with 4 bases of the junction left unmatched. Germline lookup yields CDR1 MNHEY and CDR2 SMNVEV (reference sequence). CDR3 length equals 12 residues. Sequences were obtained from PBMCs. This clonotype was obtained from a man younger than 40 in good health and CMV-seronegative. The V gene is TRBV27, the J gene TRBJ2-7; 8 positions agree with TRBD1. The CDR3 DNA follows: TGTGCCAGCAAACAGGGGGTCGACGAGCAGTACTTC. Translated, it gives CASKQGVDEQYF.